This T cell receptor beta chain was obtained from a study of T-cell memory formation after mild COVID-19. As for the study in general: TCR clusters were largely donor specific. Study results and limitations: The study detected some responding clones in pre-infection memory, suggesting cross-reactive memory joined. Specificity for SARS-CoV-2 was not confirmed among the second-wave clones peaking on day 37.

Only a few counts were recorded for this clonotype. Its target is unknown. 5'RACE with constant-segment primers built TCRalpha and TCRbeta cDNA libraries with UMIs. TCRdb fed the 5' RACE reads into MiXCR, producing one record per CDR3 protein. The sample lists 300,000 to 400,000 distinct CDR3 sequences, about a sixth occurring once. V dropped 6 bases and J dropped 4 bases, with 12 bases sitting between them. Per the germline V gene, CDR1 is DFQATT and CDR2 is SNEGSKA (reference sequence). The CDR3 runs 12 residues. Sequences were obtained from PBMCs or a T cell subset sorted from them (not recorded which). V gene TRBV20-1 combines with J gene TRBJ1-2, with D unclear. The receptor was derived from a man between 18 and 29 years old who had mild COVID-19 (a few samples of this study predate the infection). Cell type and time point are not known. CDR3 bases: TGCAGTGCCAGCCCCGGGCCCTATGGCTACACCTTC. This gives the protein CSASPGPYGYTF.